This T cell receptor beta chain was recorded in a study of blood T cell repertoires in COVID-19. Looking at the study overall: T cells, B-cell-depleted T cells, or PBMCs supplied cDNA or gDNA.

Germline CDR1 reads MDHEN; CDR2 reads SYDVKM. The CDR3 loop spans 11 amino acids. V lost 4 bases and J lost 8, with 8 bases in between. Here immunoSEQ multiplex PCR was the method, and the copy in TCRdb shows in-frame clones only, minus some. The sample lists about 180,000 clones, around 83% occurring once. The clonotype was recovered from a woman in her 70s with COVID-19, enrolled during active disease. The specimen sequenced was peripheral blood. The chain uses TRBV28 and TRBJ1-2; maybe TRBD1 (5 bases). CDR3 DNA: TGTGCCAGCAGTTCCCAGGGAGGCTACACCTTC. Residues: CASSSQGGYTF.